Given below is one T cell receptor (beta chain) in context. The antigen remains undetermined. The source of the sample is a study of OX40 agonist ivuxolimab in advanced cancers. Study in general: All patients had ivuxolimab intravenously every 2 weeks at 0.01 to 10 mg/kg.

At cycle 4 day 1, cycle 7 day 1, and baseline, blood was sampled. Between the trimmed V and J ends, which lost 0 bases and 9 bases, there was a span of 7 bases. Germline V lookup: CDR1 SGDLS, CDR2 YYNGEE. The CDR3 covers 12 residues. The assay was immunoSEQ multiplex PCR, and TCRdb's table has in-frame clones only and misses some. The sample lists tens of thousands of clones; 84% were seen once. Overall study findings and caveats: At 0.1 to 3.0 mg/kg, clonal expansion of CD4+ and CD8+ blood T cells had occurred by week 6.

This sample comprised CD4+ or CD8+ T cells sorted from blood, obtained in a trial of the OX40 agonist ivuxolimab. This chain connects TRBV9 to TRBJ2-1; maybe TRBD2 (5 bases). This clonotype was obtained from an adult with an advanced solid tumor such as melanoma, head and neck, liver or kidney cancer. The CDR3 sequence is CASSVEEVEQFF. CDR3 nucleotide sequence: TGTGCCAGCAGCGTAGAGGAGGTTGAGCAGTTCTTC.